These T cell receptor beta chains were read from a single sample in a study of blood T cell repertoires in COVID-19. Clones were sequenced by immunoSEQ multiplex PCR, and TCRdb holds only the in-frame ones, with some missing. This repertoire shows approximately 200,000 clones, over 75% found once; its top ten account for about 3.5%. Source material: PBMCs or T cells enriched from blood (not recorded which). These receptors came from a woman younger than 45 who had been exposed to COVID-19. Each CDR3 is given with its conserved first and last residue. A D gene is named only where the DNA matches it firmly. Expanded clones are given a class, and other clones once, few, many or no size at all.

length	D	V	J	size	DNA	CDR3
14	.	TRBV5-4	TRBJ1-2	few	TGTGCCAGCAGCTTTTCTAACAGCCGGGGAGGCTACACCTTC	CASSFSNSRGGYTF
12	.	TRBV30	TRBJ1-1	.	TGTGCCTGGATTCAGTTGAACACTGAAGCTTTCTTT	CAWIQLNTEAFF
13	.	TRBV2	TRBJ1-1	.	TGTGCCAGCATTGAACAACAGGAGGGGGAAGCTTTCTTT	CASIEQQEGEAFF
15	TRBD1	TRBV15	TRBJ1-4	.	TGTGCCACCAGCAGAGAGGGAACAGGGGACGAAAAACTGTTTTTT	CATSREGTGDEKLFF
14	.	TRBV25-1	TRBJ1-2	.	TGTGCCAGCAGTGATTGGGGACTTAACTATGGCTACACCTTC	CASSDWGLNYGYTF
17	.	TRBV3-1/TRBV3-2	TRBJ1-1	.	TGTGCCAGCAGCTCCAGGTTAGGTACAGCTCTTGACACTGAAGCTTTCTTT	CASSSRLGTALDTEAFF
13	TRBD1	TRBV30	TRBJ1-5	.	TGTGCCTTCTCGACAGGGCTGGGCCAGCCCCAGCATTTT	CAFSTGLGQPQHF
12	.	TRBV5-8	TRBJ1-2	.	TGTGCCAGCAGCTCTGACATCTATGGCTACACCTTC	CASSSDIYGYTF
13	TRBD1	TRBV28	TRBJ2-2	.	TGTGCCAGCAGAACAGGGGGCTCCGGGGAGCTGTTTTTT	CASRTGGSGELFF
16	TRBD1	TRBV28	TRBJ1-5	.	TGTGCCAGCAGTTTCCCAGGGGGCAGAAGCAATCAGCCCCAGCATTTT	CASSFPGGRSNQPQHF
15	.	TRBV19	TRBJ2-7	few	TGTGCCAGTAGTATTGTGCTAGCGCGGTCCTACGAGCAGTACTTC	CASSIVLARSYEQYF
14	.	TRBV4-1	TRBJ1-2	.	TGCGCCAGCAGTTTTGGCGGATTTAATTATGGCTACACCTTC	CASSFGGFNYGYTF
11	.	TRBV28	TRBJ2-7	.	TGTGCCAGCAGTTTCGGGTTTAGTGTTGGCTTC	CASSFGFSVGF
14	.	TRBV20-1	TRBJ1-2	.	TGCAGTGCTAGTTCTGGGCAGGATCACTATGGCTACACCTTC	CSASSGQDHYGYTF
13	.	TRBV19	TRBJ1-1	.	TGTGCCAGTACGGGGAGCATGAACACTGAAGCTTTCTTT	CASTGSMNTEAFF
16	TRBD2	TRBV2	TRBJ2-1	.	TGTGCCAGCAGAACACCGGGACTAGCGGATCACAATGAGCAGTTCTTC	CASRTPGLADHNEQFF
11	.	TRBV6-6	TRBJ2-7	.	TGTGCCAGCAGCTACCAATTCGAGCAGTACTTC	CASSYQFEQYF
14	.	TRBV10-3	TRBJ1-1	.	TGTGCCATCAGTGAGACCAGGGCGAACACTGAAGCTTTCTTT	CAISETRANTEAFF
14	TRBD2	TRBV30	TRBJ2-7	.	TGTGCCTGTCTACTAGCGGGGTACTCCTACGAGCAGTACTTC	CACLLAGYSYEQYF
15	.	TRBV3-1/TRBV3-2	TRBJ1-2	.	TGTGCCAGCAGCCAAGATTTACAGCATATCTATGGCTACACCTTC	CASSQDLQHIYGYTF
13	TRBD2	TRBV10-3	TRBJ2-1	.	TGTGCCATCAAAACGCGGGAGATGCCTGAGCAGTTCTTC	CAIKTREMPEQFF
13	.	TRBV9	TRBJ2-7	few	TGTGCCTATACAGCCTCCAGGGAACACGAGCAGTACTTC	CAYTASREHEQYF
14	TRBD2	TRBV5-4	TRBJ2-3	many	TGTGCCAGCAGCTTGGGAGGGAGGGGAGATACGCAGTATTTT	CASSLGGRGDTQYF
16	.	TRBV6-2/TRBV6-3	TRBJ1-2	.	TGTGCCAGCAGCTCCACAAGACAGGCCTCCAACTATGGCTACACCTTC	CASSSTRQASNYGYTF
14	.	TRBV2	TRBJ2-1	.	TGTGCCAGCAGTGAGTTAGAGGAGTACAATGAGCAGTTCTTC	CASSELEEYNEQFF
15	.	TRBV7-2	TRBJ2-5	.	TGTGCCAGCAGCTTAGGCGGGGGCAGCCAAGAGACCCAGTACTTC	CASSLGGGSQETQYF
16	.	TRBV10-2	TRBJ1-1	.	TGCGCCAGCAGTGAGGAGGCGTGGGGGGTTGGCACTGAAGCTTTCTTT	CASSEEAWGVGTEAFF
13	TRBD1	TRBV19	TRBJ1-2	.	TGTGCCAGTAGTCCGAGGGGGCGCGATGGCTACACCTTC	CASSPRGRDGYTF
13	.	TRBV7-9	TRBJ1-3	.	TGTGCCAGCAGCTTACTTCGAGAGATCACCATATATTTT	CASSLLREITIYF
14	TRBD1	TRBV9	TRBJ1-5	.	TGTGCCAGCAGCCCGGGACAGCTCGGTCAGCCCCAGCATTTT	CASSPGQLGQPQHF
19	.	TRBV11-2	TRBJ2-1	.	TGTGCCAGCAGCTTAGATTGGAACAGCCCGAGTAGTATATACAATGAGCAGTTCTTC	CASSLDWNSPSSIYNEQFF
14	TRBD2	TRBV7-9	TRBJ2-7	.	TGTGCCAGCAGCTTATATAGCGGGAGTTACGAGCAGTACTTC	CASSLYSGSYEQYF
14	.	TRBV7-9	TRBJ2-2	.	TGTGCCAGCAGCTTAGGGAGGGTTCACGGGGAGCTGTTTTTT	CASSLGRVHGELFF
14	.	TRBV5-1	TRBJ2-5	.	TGCGCCAGCAGCCCCCTAAACGTGGAAGAGACCCAGTACTTC	CASSPLNVEETQYF
17	.	TRBV9	TRBJ1-2	.	TGTGCCAGCAGCGTAGGGGATGGGGTAGGGAGAATCTATGGCTACACCTTC	CASSVGDGVGRIYGYTF
18	TRBD2	TRBV12-5	TRBJ2-2	.	TGTGCTAGTGGTTTGGCGACTAGCGGGATAAAAGGAGTCGGGGAGCTGTTTTTT	CASGLATSGIKGVGELFF
16	TRBD2	TRBV3-1/TRBV3-2	TRBJ2-1	once	TGTGCCAGCAGCCATTTGCGGGAGTCCGGCTACAATGAGCAGTTCTTC	CASSHLRESGYNEQFF
16	.	TRBV7-9	TRBJ2-5	once	TGTGCCAGCAGCTTAGCAGCAACTCACGTTCAAGAGACCCAGTACTTC	CASSLAATHVQETQYF
13	.	TRBV30	TRBJ1-1	.	TGTGCCTGGAGCCCCAGCCGGGACACTGAAGCTTTCTTT	CAWSPSRDTEAFF
16	TRBD1	TRBV28	TRBJ1-3	.	TGTGCCAGCAGTTTAGAACAGGGGAACTCTGGAAACACCATATATTTT	CASSLEQGNSGNTIYF
19	TRBD1	TRBV24-1	TRBJ1-5	few	TGTGCCACCAGTGATTCCGGGACAGGGATTTTATATGGCAATCAGCCCCAGCATTTT	CATSDSGTGILYGNQPQHF
17	TRBD2	TRBV6-2/TRBV6-3	TRBJ2-3	.	TGTGCCAGCAGTTACAGTGTCGGGGCTAGCGGAGGGGATACGCAGTATTTT	CASSYSVGASGGDTQYF
18	.	TRBV9	TRBJ2-5	.	TGTGCCAGCAGCGTAGCGGGGAGGCAGGGGGTGGGTCAAGAGACCCAGTACTTC	CASSVAGRQGVGQETQYF
15	TRBD2	TRBV18	TRBJ2-7	few	TGTGCCAGCTCACCCCAAACGGGAGGATCCTACGAGCAGTACTTC	CASSPQTGGSYEQYF
18	TRBD1	TRBV28	TRBJ1-1	.	TGTGCCAGCAGTACCGGGACAGGGGGCATCGTAAGCGACACTGAAGCTTTCTTT	CASSTGTGGIVSDTEAFF
15	.	TRBV19	TRBJ1-4	few	TGTGCCAGTAGTCCGCTGACAGTACTTAATGAAAAACTGTTTTTT	CASSPLTVLNEKLFF
15	.	TRBV2	TRBJ2-7	.	.	CASILGDRVTYEQYF
17	TRBD2	TRBV5-5	TRBJ2-2	.	TGTGCCAGCAGCTTGCTGGTTGGGACTAGCGGGATCGGGGAGCTGTTTTTT	CASSLLVGTSGIGELFF
16	TRBD1	TRBV4-1	TRBJ1-1	.	TGCGCCAGCAGCCAGAACCAGGGGGGATTGAACACTGAAGCTTTCTTT	CASSQNQGGLNTEAFF
15	TRBD2	TRBV2	TRBJ2-4	.	TGTGCCAGCAGTGAACCAGCGGGAGTAGCATACATTCAGTACTTC	CASSEPAGVAYIQYF
15	TRBD1	TRBV6-4	TRBJ2-1	.	TGTGCCAGCAGTGACTCTAGGACAGGGAGGCATGAGCAGTTCTTC	CASSDSRTGRHEQFF
15	TRBD2	TRBV6-4	TRBJ2-2	.	TGTGCCAGCAGAGCTAGCGGGAGTAATCCCGGGGAGCTGTTTTTT	CASRASGSNPGELFF
14	.	TRBV28	TRBJ1-5	.	TGTGCCAGCAGTTTAGGGGGCTGGGATCAGCCCCAGCATTTT	CASSLGGWDQPQHF
16	.	TRBV13	TRBJ2-2	.	TGTGCCAGCAGCTTAGAGGGGCCTCCGGCCACCGGGGAGCTGTTTTTT	CASSLEGPPATGELFF